This T cell receptor (beta chain) was found in a study of T-cell reconstitution after alpha-beta-depleted transplantation in children (TCRdb year 2016). Background for the entire study: The study quantitatively tracked T-cell immune reconstitution after TCRalphabeta/CD19-depleted allogeneic hematopoietic cell transplantation in children using TCR repertoire profiling.

Trimming removed 7 bases from V and 1 base from J, leaving 7 bases between the germline ends. From the cysteine up to the phenylalanine, the CDR3 has a length of 13 residues. Just CDR3 DNA is preserved here, 39 bases in frame from base 1. The sample's treatment or condition, from its label and the paper: allogeneic hematopoietic cell transplantation with graft depleted of TCRalphabeta T cells and CD19 B cells. Transplant recipients were children who received TCRalphabeta/CD19-depleted allogeneic hematopoietic cell grafts. The receptor library was made with PCR. This sample was sequenced with an Illumina HiSeq 2500. TCR libraries were prepared with molecular barcoding, using unique molecular identifiers to normalize TCRbeta repertoire quantification. TCRdb handled the public reads itself, with Q25 trimming in fastp and clone calling in MiXCR, and kept productive beta chains. Entries that share a CDR3 protein sequence are merged under the most common genes and DNA. This sample gives approximately 350,000 distinct CDR3 sequences in total; 16% of them show up just once. The ten largest clones represent just over 40% of the sample.

About this clonotype: Its cognate antigen has yet to be identified. No much larger clone exists at a distance of one base, and base qualities are not known.

The research as a whole found: Over the following months the frequencies of hyperexpanded clones went down, and after one year T-cell counts and TCRbeta diversity were mostly credited to newly produced T cells. The high TCRbeta diversity at day 60 in some patients was ascribed to recipient T cells and intrathymic progenitors that had survived conditioning. The apparently early recovery of alphabetaT-cell counts about two months after transplant reportedly depended on only several hundred rapidly expanded clones that came from non-depleted graft cells.

This sequence originates from a male patient between 2 and 15 years old who had a stem cell transplant for acute lymphoblastic leukemia, so the T cells may come from the graft donor. The chain couples TRBV12-3 or TRBV12-4 to TRBJ2-2; TRBD1 is possibly the D segment (5 matching bases). This sample comprised PBMCs, mostly from graft donor cells, obtained 360 days after TCRalphabeta/CD19-depleted stem cell transplant. The DNA reads as follows: TGTGCCAGCACCAGGGTGAACACCGGGGAGCTGTTTTTT. Its product reads: CASTRVNTGELFF.